This T cell receptor (beta chain) was found in a study of CD8 T cells in Susac syndrome. Study-level findings and limits: It was acknowledged by the study that relatively few individuals were included in its TCR sequencing and HLA analysis.

The CDR3 extends over 15 amino acids. V was shortened by 5 bases and J by 1 base, with 14 bases between the two germline ends. CDR1 is SGHDN, CDR2 FVKESK, per germline. The study sequenced TCR beta in blood CD8+ and CD4+ T cells. TEMRA cells were FACS-enriched and CD8+ and CD4+ T cells negatively isolated. About this clonotype itself: Its specificity is not known.

RNA totalling about 0.5 to 1 ug underwent reverse transcription with random hexamers. The amplification used immunoSEQ multiplex PCR on TCR beta CDR3; it spanned 54 Vbeta and 13 Jbeta. TCRdb reanalysed the immunoSEQ multiplex PCR reads using MiXCR and keeps one entry per CDR3 protein. The table shows more than 65,000 distinct CDR3 sequences, with just under 95% occurring only once. This receptor was identified in a human donor in good health. The sample was CD8+ T cells from PBMCs. The J gene is TRBJ1-1, the V gene TRBV14, with a tentative D call TRBD1 (5 bases). This CDR3 reads CASSFDSGENTEAFF. The CDR3 region has the DNA TGTGCCAGCAGCTTCGATTCGGGGGAGAACACTGAAGCTTTCTTT.